This paragraph covers one T cell receptor beta chain sequence. Its antigen is still unknown. No quality values exist for individual bases; no much larger clone is one base distant. This sample stems from a study of blood T cell repertoires in COVID-19 (TCRdb year 2020). About the study as a whole: The collaborator samples originated in the United States, Italy and Spain and spanned the acute and convalescent phases of COVID-19. The prospective study material was composed of cDNA or gDNA derived from T cells, B-cell-depleted T cells, or PBMCs. Deeply sampled blood TCRbeta repertoires from subjects exposed to, actively infected with, or recovered from COVID-19 were included in the dataset. The repertoires were made available in a free public database intended to serve as a resource for research on the immune response to SARS-CoV-2. The samples were drawn from two sources: the first 160 participants of the ongoing ImmuneRACE study, and 1,200 or so subjects contributed by 6 global collaborators. Nearly every sample came with metadata listing a de-identified subject ID, COVID-19 status, age in years and sex. Where available, HLA class I and class II types were obtained from metadata supplied by the sample provider rather than from assay-based typing.

The paper's findings and limits, for the study overall: The amount of clinical and demographic metadata varied by source and participant and was provided uncurated.

TCRbeta CDR3 regions were amplified from genomic DNA using the immunoSEQ Assay, a bias-controlled multiplex PCR. Regarding the original processing steps: Nucleated cell counts per sample were estimated from amplification of reference gene primers within the assay. To quantify the absolute abundance of each unique TCRbeta CDR3 rearrangement, sequence reads were collapsed and filtered. For each sample, productive Simpson clonality was calculated by taking the square root of Simpson's diversity index across productive rearrangements. TCRdb limited this immuneACCESS table to in-frame rearrangements with V and J called. A share of clones is missing; checked studies link under half to unresolved V genes, and the rest is unexplained. V and J calls and clone size are those listed in that table; D and trimming were worked out from the DNA. Within this sample are about 180,000 clones, with roughly 87% of them counted one time only. The ten biggest clones cover 1% to 1.5% of the sample.

From the germline V gene, CDR1 is ENHRY and CDR2 is SYGVKD. From cysteine to phenylalanine, the CDR3 is 15 amino acids long. CDR3 DNA is the only sequence kept; it has 45 bases, read in frame from the first base. The junction shows trimming of 2 bases on V and 4 bases on J, plus 11 bases between the germline ends. In the prospective study, participants were roughly 18 to 95 years old, resided in fewer than 25 geographic areas of the United States, and were enrolled through a virtual design. In the prospective study, participants were assigned to cohorts based on the clinical history participants reported in a screening survey and a study questionnaire. Each participant in the prospective study had whole blood, serum and a nasopharyngeal or oropharyngeal swab collected by mobile phlebotomists. Prospective study participants could optionally give additional blood draws and questionnaires over a roughly 2-month period. Before DNA extraction, blood samples from the prospective study were shipped at room temperature or frozen.

The sequence was obtained from a human donor with acute COVID-19. The donor label of this sample is uncertain. The chain is encoded by TRBV10-3 joined to TRBJ2-2, with the D segment identity uncertain. The sequenced sample was PBMCs or T cells enriched from blood (not recorded which). The CDR3 amino acid sequence is: CAISEGQARTGELFF. At the DNA level, the sequence is TGTGCCATCAGTGAGGGCCAGGCCCGCACCGGGGAGCTGTTTTTT.